The entry below gives a single T cell receptor beta chain sequence along with its context. The data were taken from a study of blood T cell repertoires in COVID-19. About the research overall: Sites in the United States, Italy and Spain provided acute and convalescent COVID-19 samples.

J was trimmed by 1 base and V by 0 bases; bases with no gene match: 5. This CDR3 comprises 17 residues. Germline V lookup: CDR1 SGHRS, CDR2 YFSETQ. Per the study methods: Scientists estimated how many nucleated cells there were by amplifying reference gene primers. Sequencing used immunoSEQ multiplex PCR; TCRdb keeps in-frame clones, though not all of them. Clone size and the V and J calls come from that table; the DNA yielded D and trimming. The sample includes about 190,000 clones, 75% to 90% seen only once; the top ten take roughly 6.7%. This rearrangement joins TRBV5-1 to TRBJ2-2; TRBD2 aligns across 8 bases. This receptor was obtained from a middle-aged man with acute or convalescent COVID-19. Sequenced material: peripheral blood. The CDR3 region is CASSLAVAGLNTGELFF. Written as DNA, the CDR3 is TGCGCCAGCAGCTTGGCCGTAGCGGGGTTGAACACCGGGGAGCTGTTTTTT. The variable domain in full, completed from reference TRBV5-1 and TRBJ2-2, reads KAGVTQTPRYLIKTRGQQVTLSCSPISGHRSVSWYQQTPGQGLQFLFEYFSETQRNKGNFPGRFSGRQFSNSRSEMNVSTLELGDSALYLCASSLAVAGLNTGELFFGEGSRLTVL.